The next 9 T cell receptor beta chains were all read from a single sample in a study of CXCR3-negative and CXCR3-positive naive CD8 T cells. Through 5' RACE with UMI labels, the TRB cDNA libraries were prepared. For each CDR3 protein, TCRdb gives one entry from its re-call of the 5' RACE reads, without DNA. This repertoire includes over 100,000 distinct CDR3 sequences. Specimen: naive CXCR3- CD8+ T cells from blood. Subset meaning: CD45RO-CCR7+CD27+CD95- naive CD8+ T cells lacking CXCR3 (TNR3-). These receptors originate from a human donor in good health. Some clones in this sample may be carry-over from other donors' samples.

The chain combines TRBV29-1 with TRBJ2-7. Germline lookup yields CDR1 SQVTM and CDR2 ANQGSEA. The CDR3 totals 11 residues. The CDR3 sequence: CSVDSTNEQYF.

The rearrangement joins TRBV28 to TRBJ2-4. CDR3 size: 15 residues. Germline-derived CDR1 and CDR2 are MDHEN and SYDVKM. CDR3 in amino acids: CASSLRSILADIQYF. The complete variable domain, with remaining parts taken from reference TRBV28 and TRBJ2-4, reads DVKVTQSSRYLVKRTGEKVFLECVQDMDHENMFWYRQDPGLGLRLIYFSYDVKMKEKGDIPEGYSVSREKKERFSLILESASTNQTSMYLCASSLRSILADIQYFGAGTRLSVL.

The V and J genes are TRBV19 and TRBJ1-1. Germline V CDR1 and CDR2: LNHDA, SQIVND (reference sequence). The CDR3 is made up of 14 amino acids. The CDR3 is CASSIGLTNTEAFF.

This chain joins TRBV4-1 and TRBJ2-7; without DNA, the TCRdb call of TRBD1 cannot be checked. The CDR3 is 13 amino acids. Germline lookup yields CDR1 MGHRA and CDR2 YSYEKL. CDR3 in amino acids: CASSQAGVREQYF.

The chain uses TRBV29-1 and TRBJ2-5; TCRdb reports TRBD1, a call that lacks DNA to check it against. Germline CDR1 SQVTM, CDR2 ANQGSEA. The CDR3 loop spans 14 amino acids. The CDR3 loop reads CSVVGTGFQETQYF.

The chain recombines TRBV20-1 with TRBJ1-1. This CDR3 comprises 14 residues. The germline gives CDR1 DFQATT, CDR2 SNEGSKA (reference sequence). The CDR3 spells CSAKSPSRDTEAFF.

The V and J genes are TRBV12-3 or TRBV12-4 and TRBJ2-7; TCRdb designates TRBD2, a call that cannot be tested without DNA. The CDR3 is 13 amino acids. The CDR3 protein is CASSLGLAYEQYF.

The chain combines TRBV24-1 with TRBJ2-7; TCRdb's D gene call, TRBD1, goes unchecked for lack of DNA. Germline CDR1 is KGHDR and CDR2 is SFDVKD. The CDR3 sequence is 16 residues long. The CDR3 sequence: CATSDPSGQDYHEQYF.

The J gene is TRBJ2-1, the V gene TRBV3-1. The CDR3 runs 12 residues. Germline V gene sequence: CDR1 LGHDT, CDR2 YNNKEL (reference sequence). The CDR3 protein is CASSQEVNEQFF.